This TCR beta chain was captured by sequencing in a study of cytomegalovirus exposure and HLA in healthy donors. Study in general: Caucasian-associated ancestry cluster membership applied to under 85% of 300 to 450 genotyped donors.

With regard to this clone: Its antigen is not identified.

Study results and limitations: In presence/absence analyses, roughly uniform sequencing depth across donors was assumed. Researchers reported in a later analysis that a missense DCLRE1C variant was tied to TCR beta V- and J-gene trimming.

Vbeta (60) and Jbeta (13) primers were used in the PCR. In the original analysis: There were about 80 million unique TCR beta chains by a later count, and 8.5 million to 14 million of them were shared. Profiling relied on immunoSEQ multiplex PCR, and the TCRdb table lists in-frame clones only, not all of them. That table furnishes V, J and clone size, whereas the DNA furnished D and trimming. Among about 60,000 clones listed, 73% were seen once. The V gene end was trimmed by 3 bases and the J gene end by 1 base; junction bases not matched to a gene: 5. CDR3 size: 16 residues. Germline V gives CDR1 SGHRS, CDR2 YFSETQ.

Sample: PBMCs. The chain couples TRBV5-1 to TRBJ2-5, with TRBD2 matching over 11 bases. The receptor's source is a man between 50 and 59 years old in good health and CMV-seronegative. The CDR3 region is CASSSRLAGLQETQYF. The CDR3 coding sequence is TGCGCCAGCAGCTCCAGACTAGCGGGGCTCCAAGAGACCCAGTACTTC. Complete variable domain (other parts from reference TRBV5-1 and TRBJ2-5): KAGVTQTPRYLIKTRGQQVTLSCSPISGHRSVSWYQQTPGQGLQFLFEYFSETQRNKGNFPGRFSGRQFSNSRSEMNVSTLELGDSALYLCASSSRLAGLQETQYFGPGTRLLVL.